This T cell receptor (beta chain) was sequenced for a study of radiation and T cells in renal cell carcinoma. The trim removed 4 bases at V and 4 bases at J, leaving 5 bases unmatched. This CDR3 contains 16 residues. Germline V gene sequence: CDR1 SGHTA, CDR2 FQGTGA. This sample's time point: blood 2 weeks post-SBRT. This sample's treatment: 15 Gy SBRT to primary tumor, nephrectomy 4 weeks later. The tumor was a clear cell renal cell carcinoma. This clone was picked up one time. Its antigen is not identified. Assay used: immunoSEQ multiplex PCR; TCRdb lists only in-frame clones, some missing. This table has about 150,000 clones, roughly 87% appearing once. Study-wide findings and caveats: Without pretreatment biopsies, baseline tumor clonotype presence was undetermined.

The rearrangement links TRBV7-3 to TRBJ2-1; 12 nucleotides align to TRBD2. The sequence was collected from a woman aged 50 to 65 with renal cell carcinoma. The specimen comprised blood, sampled from a patient whose treatment included radiotherapy and nephrectomy. CDR3 in DNA: TGTGCCAGCAGCTCCAGGACTAGCGGGGAGTACAATGAGCAGTTCTTC. This sequence encodes CASSSRTSGEYNEQFF.